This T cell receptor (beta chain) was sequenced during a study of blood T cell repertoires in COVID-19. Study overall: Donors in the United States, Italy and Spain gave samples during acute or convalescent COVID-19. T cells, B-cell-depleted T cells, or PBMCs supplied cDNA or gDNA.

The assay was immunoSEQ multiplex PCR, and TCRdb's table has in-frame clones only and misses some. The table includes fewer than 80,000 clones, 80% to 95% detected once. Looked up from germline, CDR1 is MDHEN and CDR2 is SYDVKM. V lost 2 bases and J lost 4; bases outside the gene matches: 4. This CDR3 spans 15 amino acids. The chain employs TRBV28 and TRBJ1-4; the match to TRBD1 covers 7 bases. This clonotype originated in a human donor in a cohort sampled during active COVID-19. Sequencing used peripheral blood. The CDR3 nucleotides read TGTGCCAGCAGTTTAAGGGACAGCTTTAATGAAAAACTGTTTTTT. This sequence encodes CASSLRDSFNEKLFF.